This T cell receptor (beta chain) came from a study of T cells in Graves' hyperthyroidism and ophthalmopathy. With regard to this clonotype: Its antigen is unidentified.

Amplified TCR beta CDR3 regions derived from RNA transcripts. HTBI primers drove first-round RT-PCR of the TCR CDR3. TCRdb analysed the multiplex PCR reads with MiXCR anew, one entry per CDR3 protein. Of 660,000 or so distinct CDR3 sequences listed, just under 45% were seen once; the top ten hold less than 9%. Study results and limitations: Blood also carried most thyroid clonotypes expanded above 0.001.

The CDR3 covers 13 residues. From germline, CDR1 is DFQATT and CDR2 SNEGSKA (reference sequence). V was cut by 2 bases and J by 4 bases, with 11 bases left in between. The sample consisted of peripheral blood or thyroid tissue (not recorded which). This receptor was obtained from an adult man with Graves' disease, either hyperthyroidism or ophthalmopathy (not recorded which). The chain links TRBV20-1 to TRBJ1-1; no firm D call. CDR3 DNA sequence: TGCAGTGCTAGACCCAGTCTGAGCACTGAAGCTTTCTTT. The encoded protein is CSARPSLSTEAFF.